This entry describes one T cell receptor (beta chain). Per germline, CDR1 SGHRS and CDR2 YFSETQ. Trimming took off 10 bases at V and 5 bases at J, with 19 bases between the two ends. CDR3 size: 14 residues. The table came from immunoSEQ multiplex PCR; TCRdb's copy has only in-frame clones and leaves some out. The sample holds tens of thousands of clones, roughly 80% seen once. This specimen belongs to a study of OX40 agonist ivuxolimab in advanced cancers. The wider study: The study enrolled dose-escalation patients with hepatocellular carcinoma, melanoma, renal cell or head and neck cancer.

Sequences were derived from CD4+ or CD8+ T cells sorted from blood, sampled in a trial of the OX40 agonist ivuxolimab. This receptor was obtained from an adult with an advanced solid tumor such as melanoma, head and neck, liver or kidney cancer. The chain carries TRBV5-1 and TRBJ2-1; tentatively, D is TRBD1 (6 bases). The CDR3 spells CASFLRDINNEQFF. The CDR3 bases are TGCGCCTCTTTCCTCCGGGACATAAACAATGAGCAGTTCTTC. Full variable domain (missing parts from reference TRBV5-1 and TRBJ2-1): KAGVTQTPRYLIKTRGQQVTLSCSPISGHRSVSWYQQTPGQGLQFLFEYFSETQRNKGNFPGRFSGRQFSNSRSEMNVSTLELGDSALYLCASFLRDINNEQFFGPGTRLTVL.